This T cell receptor (beta chain) is from a study of shared clonotypes between healthy human individuals. Study-wide results and limits: Generation of non-shared clonotypes was less probable than generation of clonotypes shared by all four donors.

Trimming pared 1 base from V and 0 bases from J, leaving 16 bases between. The germline CDR1 and CDR2 sequences are MGHRA and YSYEKL. The CDR3 consists of 19 residues. Deep level was the assay's run setting. Each PCR replicate from the sorted subsets contained 200 to 250 ng DNA, which is about 31,000 T cell genomes. This table comes from immunoSEQ multiplex PCR, and its TCRdb copy is limited to in-frame clones, with some not included. The repertoire holds around 2.3 million clones, with about 94% as singletons. Note on this clone: Its cognate antigen is unknown.

It was into CD45RA+ naive and CD45RA-negative memory subsets that the CD4+ cells were split. V gene TRBV4-1 combines with J gene TRBJ1-6, with a weak D call TRBD1 (6 bases). The sample comprised naive CD4+ T cells sorted from blood. As to subset: CD45RA+ positively selected. The sequence came from a man aged 18 to 30 in good health. CDR3 DNA: TGCGCCAGCAGCCAAGGGACCGACAGGTTAAGCTCCTATAATTCACCCCTCCACTTT. Translated: CASSQGTDRLSSYNSPLHF.